This TCR beta chain emerged from a study of cytomegalovirus exposure and HLA in healthy donors. The PCR had 60 Vbeta and 13 Jbeta primers. Assay: immunoSEQ multiplex PCR; the TCRdb copy retains only in-frame clones and omits some. The sample shows 150,000 to 200,000 clones, 78% of them seen only once. This receptor was identified in a woman aged 25 to 39 in good health and CMV-seropositive. The source material was PBMCs.

CDR3 protein: CASSEGRVSGELFF. In DNA, the CDR3 is TGTGCCAGCAGTGAAGGTCGAGTGTCCGGGGAGCTGTTTTTT. This chain links TRBV6-1 with TRBJ2-2, with unresolved D. This CDR3 has 14 amino acids. V was cut by 1 base and J by 6 bases, with 9 bases left in between. CDR1 and CDR2 (germline): MNHNS, SASEGT.